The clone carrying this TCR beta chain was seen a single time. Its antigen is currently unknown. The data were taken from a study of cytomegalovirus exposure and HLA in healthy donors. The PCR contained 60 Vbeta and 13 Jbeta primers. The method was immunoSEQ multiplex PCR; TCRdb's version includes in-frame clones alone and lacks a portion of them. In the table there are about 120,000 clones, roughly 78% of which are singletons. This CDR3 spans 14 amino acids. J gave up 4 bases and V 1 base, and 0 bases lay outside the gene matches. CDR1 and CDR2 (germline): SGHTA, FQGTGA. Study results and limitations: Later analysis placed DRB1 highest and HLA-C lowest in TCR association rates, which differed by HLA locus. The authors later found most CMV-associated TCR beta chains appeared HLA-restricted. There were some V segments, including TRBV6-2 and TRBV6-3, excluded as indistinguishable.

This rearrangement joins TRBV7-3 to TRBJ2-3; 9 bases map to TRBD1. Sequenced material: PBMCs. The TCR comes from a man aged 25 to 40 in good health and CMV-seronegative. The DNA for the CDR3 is TGTGCCAGCAGCTTAAGGGACAGGGCAGATACGCAGTATTTT. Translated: CASSLRDRADTQYF.